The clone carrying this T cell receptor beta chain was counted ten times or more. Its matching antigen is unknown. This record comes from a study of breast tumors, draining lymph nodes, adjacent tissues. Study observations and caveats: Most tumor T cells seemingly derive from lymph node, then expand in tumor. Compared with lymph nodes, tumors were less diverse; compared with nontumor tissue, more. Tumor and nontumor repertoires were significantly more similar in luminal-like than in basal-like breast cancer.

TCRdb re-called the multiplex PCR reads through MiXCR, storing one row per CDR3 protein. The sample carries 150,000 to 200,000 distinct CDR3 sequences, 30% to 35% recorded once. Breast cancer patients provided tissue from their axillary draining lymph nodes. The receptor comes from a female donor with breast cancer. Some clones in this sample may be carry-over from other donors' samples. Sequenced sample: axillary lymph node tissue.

This CDR3 reads CSAGDRVGEKLFF. CDR3 DNA sequence: TGCAGTGCTGGGGACAGGGTTGGTGAAAAACTGTTTTTT. The chain employs TRBV20-1 and TRBJ1-4; 9 bases line up with TRBD1. This CDR3 spans 13 amino acids. Trimming cost V 5 bases and J 7 bases; bases outside gene matches: 5. Germline V lookup: CDR1 DFQATT, CDR2 SNEGSKA (reference sequence).